The clone carrying this TCR beta chain has at least ten counts. This specimen comes from a study of blood T cells in healthy people across ages. Next came a second PCR, run for roughly 6 to 11 cycles, which used a sample-barcoded 5' primer along with a J-beta primer mix. TCRdb ran MiXCR on the 5' RACE reads and lists one entry per CDR3 protein. The sample lists some 1.5 million distinct CDR3 sequences, 28% occurring once. CDR3 length: 21 amino acids. The J segment lost 5 bases and the V segment lost 10 bases, leaving 28 bases of the junction unmatched. CDR1 and CDR2 (germline): SNHLY, FYNNEI. Input material: blood. The rearrangement uses TRBV2 and TRBJ2-5, with 13 bases aligning to TRBD2. This TCR was recovered from a woman in her thirties in good health. CDR3 sequence: CATRKGQGRTSGRPAGETQYF. For the CDR3, the DNA is TGTGCCACCAGAAAGGGACAGGGGAGGACTAGCGGGAGACCCGCGGGGGAGACCCAGTACTTC.